This TCR beta chain derives from a study of T cell responses to AZD1222 COVID-19 vaccine. Sequencing used immunoSEQ multiplex PCR; TCRdb keeps in-frame clones, though not all of them. The sample shows 69,000 or so clones, 88% of them seen only once. Between the trimmed V and J ends, which lost 5 bases and 4 bases, there was a span of 8 bases. This CDR3 spans 12 amino acids. From germline, CDR1 is MDHEN and CDR2 SYDVKM. Broader study findings: Researchers took repertoire samples only after the peak T cell response had come.

As concerns this clone: The antigen is undetermined.

Sequenced here: peripheral blood, sampled 28 days after the second dose of the MenACWY control vaccine. This sequence originates from an adult who received the MenACWY meningococcal vaccine as a control. The gene calls are TRBV28 and TRBJ1-2; no firm D call. The CDR3, as DNA: TGTGCCAGCAGTCGGACTCTCTATGGCTACACCTTC. It encodes CASSRTLYGYTF.